The source of this TCR beta chain is a study of blood T cell repertoires in COVID-19. The data were produced by immunoSEQ multiplex PCR, yet TCRdb's version contains in-frame clones alone and is incomplete. The sample carries roughly 80,000 clones, 84% recorded once. This CDR3 has 13 amino acids. The germline CDR1 and CDR2 sequences are LNHDA and SQIVND (reference sequence). V lost 7 bases and J lost 7, with 14 bases in between. The chain has TRBV19 and TRBJ1-5; tentatively, D is TRBD1 (5 bases). Material for sequencing was peripheral blood. The source is a man aged 50 to 59 with acute or convalescent COVID-19. The CDR3 nucleotides are TGTGCCAGTACCGTCAGGGAGGAGCAGCCCCAGCATTTT. Translated: CASTVREEQPQHF.